The T cell receptor (beta chain) described here comes from a study of early T cells in non-severe SARS-CoV-2 infection. Trimming pared 0 bases from V and 5 bases from J, leaving 13 bases between. Germline V gene sequence: CDR1 SNHLY, CDR2 FYNNEI. The CDR3 consists of 15 residues. This clonotype was counted between two and nine times. TCRdb re-derived calls from the 5' RACE reads in MiXCR, one entry per CDR3 protein. The sample consists of tens of thousands of distinct CDR3 sequences, 9.5% to 15% of them appearing once. This TCR derives from an adult who was a healthcare worker with PCR-confirmed SARS-CoV-2 infection or an uninfected control (not recorded which). Sequencing was performed on whole blood, taken at baseline. This chain joins TRBV2 and TRBJ2-5; D is possibly TRBD1 (5 bases). CDR3 amino acids: CASSEAEGARETQYF. CDR3 DNA: TGTGCCAGCAGTGAAGCTGAAGGGGCACGGGAGACCCAGTACTTC. The variable domain in full, with the rest retrieved from reference TRBV2 and TRBJ2-5, is EPEVTQTPSHQVTQMGQEVILRCVPISNHLYFYWYRQILGQKVEFLVSFYNNEISEKSEIFDDQFSVERPDGSNFTLKIRSTKLEDSAMYFCASSEAEGARETQYFGPGTRLLVL.